This TCR beta chain is from a study of blood T cell repertoires in COVID-19. Study at large: Italy, Spain and the United States were the sources of the convalescent and acute COVID-19 samples.

Study members were between about 18 and 100 years old and lived in around 24 US regions. Assignment of participants to cohorts was predicated upon participant-reported clinical history. Germline loops: CDR1 SGHTA, CDR2 FQGNSA. The CDR3 spans 15 residues. V was clipped by 1 base and J by 7 bases, with 11 bases between them. In the original analysis: Reference gene primer amplification gave nucleated cell count estimates. Produced via immunoSEQ multiplex PCR; TCRdb's table is partial and in-frame only. That table furnishes V, J and clone size, whereas the DNA furnished D and trimming. The sample has around 500,000 clones; approximately 90% are singletons.

The chain is built from TRBV7-2 and TRBJ1-6; possible D gene TRBD1, 6 bases. The source of this sequence is a woman between 35 and 50 years old who had recovered from COVID-19. Sequencing input: PBMCs or T cells enriched from blood (not recorded which). The CDR3 spells CASSLGPRGNSPLHF. CDR3 DNA: TGTGCCAGCAGCTTAGGCCCCAGGGGCAATTCACCCCTCCACTTT.